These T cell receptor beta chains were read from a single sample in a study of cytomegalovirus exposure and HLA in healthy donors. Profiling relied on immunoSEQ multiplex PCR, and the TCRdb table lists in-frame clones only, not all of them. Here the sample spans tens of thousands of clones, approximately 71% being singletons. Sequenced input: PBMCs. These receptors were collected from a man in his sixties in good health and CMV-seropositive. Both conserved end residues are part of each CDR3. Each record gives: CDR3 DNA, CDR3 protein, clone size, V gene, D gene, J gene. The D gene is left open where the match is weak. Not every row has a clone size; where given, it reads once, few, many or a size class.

CDR3 DNA: TGTGCCAGTAGAACCTCGAGCTCAGAGACCCAGTACTTC; CDR3 protein: CASRTSSSETQYF; clone size: -; V gene: TRBV19; D gene: -; J gene: TRBJ2-5
CDR3 DNA: TGCGCCAGCAGCCAAATTACAGGGGGAGCCTACAATGAGCAGTTCTTC; CDR3 protein: CASSQITGGAYNEQFF; clone size: few; V gene: TRBV4-1; D gene: TRBD1; J gene: TRBJ2-1
CDR3 DNA: TGTGCCAGCAGTTCCAGGGAATCGGCTTTCTTT; CDR3 protein: CASSSRESAFF; clone size: -; V gene: TRBV6-6; D gene: -; J gene: TRBJ1-1
CDR3 DNA: TGTGCCAGCAGCCAAGGATTACAGGGGGCGTATGGCTACACCTTC; CDR3 protein: CASSQGLQGAYGYTF; clone size: -; V gene: TRBV14; D gene: TRBD1; J gene: TRBJ1-2
CDR3 DNA: TGTGCCAGCAGCCGACACGAAACCGGGAACACTGAAGCTTTCTTT; CDR3 protein: CASSRHETGNTEAFF; clone size: few; V gene: TRBV7-9; D gene: -; J gene: TRBJ1-1
CDR3 DNA: TGTGCCAGCAGCTTAGTGGGTGCAGGGGGGAGCAATCAGCCCCAGCATTTT; CDR3 protein: CASSLVGAGGSNQPQHF; clone size: -; V gene: TRBV7-2; D gene: TRBD1; J gene: TRBJ1-5
CDR3 DNA: TGCGCCAGCAGCCGTCAGGCCTCTAACTATGGCTACACCTTC; CDR3 protein: CASSRQASNYGYTF; clone size: -; V gene: TRBV5-1; D gene: -; J gene: TRBJ1-2
CDR3 DNA: TGTGCCAGCAGTAAGCTCGGACAGAGCAATCAGCCCCAGCATTTT; CDR3 protein: CASSKLGQSNQPQHF; clone size: -; V gene: TRBV6-5; D gene: -; J gene: TRBJ1-5
CDR3 DNA: TGCGCCAGCAGTGAATACAGGCCGAACACCGGGGAGCTGTTTTTT; CDR3 protein: CASSEYRPNTGELFF; clone size: -; V gene: TRBV10-2; D gene: -; J gene: TRBJ2-2
CDR3 DNA: TGTGCCAGCAGGAAACCGGGACAGGGAGATGGCGAGCAGTACTTC; CDR3 protein: CASRKPGQGDGEQYF; clone size: -; V gene: TRBV6-6; D gene: TRBD1; J gene: TRBJ2-7
CDR3 DNA: TGTGCCAGCAGGACAGGGCCCCCGAACACTGAAGCTTTCTTT; CDR3 protein: CASRTGPPNTEAFF; clone size: few; V gene: TRBV6-1; D gene: TRBD1; J gene: TRBJ1-1
CDR3 DNA: TGTGCCAGCAGTGAACATGATAGTTTCTCCTCTGGGGCCAACGTCCTGACTTTC; CDR3 protein: CASSEHDSFSSGANVLTF; clone size: -; V gene: TRBV6-1; D gene: -; J gene: TRBJ2-6